This T cell receptor beta chain was profiled in a study of CD8 T cells in Susac syndrome (dated by TCRdb to the late 2010s). General notes on the study: Repertoire sequencing was used to test whether CD8+ T cell activation and differentiation in Susac syndrome was antigen driven. CD8+ T cell repertoire clonality was compared between about a dozen healthy donors, approximately 14 Susac syndrome patients and fewer than 19 multiple sclerosis patients.

RNA was extracted using the RNeasy kit, and about 0.45 to 1 ug of the RNA was reverse transcribed with random hexamers. The immunoSEQ multiplex PCR assay, which covers 54 Vbeta and 13 Jbeta segments, was used to amplify TCR beta CDR3 regions. PCR amplification bias was corrected by using a synthetic template baseline for primer optimization and computational correction. Processing in the source paper ran as follows. Reads were assigned to V, D and J genes according to IMGT and analyzed in immunoSEQ Analyzer, with only productive sequences retained. Clonality was calculated as one minus the Shannon entropy normalized by log2 of the number of productive unique sequences. Public and private clones were assessed among the 100 most prevalent clones of each patient and control. A clone was defined as Susac-specific if it was absent from the healthy and MS cohorts, from roughly 990 published viral clones and from other ImmuneACCESS disease sequences. In TCRdb, the public reads were trimmed at Q25 with fastp and aligned with MiXCR, with productive beta chains retained. One record per CDR3 amino acid sequence lists the most common genes and DNA. The V and J calls and clone size come from TCRdb's table, not from the authors' own analysis. In all, the sample holds over 350,000 distinct CDR3 sequences, and around 83% of those were seen once. Of the sample, around 0.12% is held by the ten largest clones.

High-throughput TCR beta sequencing profiled peripheral blood CD8+ and CD4+ T cells from healthy donors, Susac syndrome patients and multiple sclerosis patients. The multiple sclerosis controls were treatment-naive patients who had stable or active relapsing-remitting disease and met the revised McDonald criteria. CD8+ TEMRA cells were enriched by FACS, while bulk CD8+ and CD4+ T cells were purified by magnetic negative isolation. Blood was collected in EDTA tubes and processed within 24 hours, with PBMCs isolated through density gradient centrifugation. PBMCs intended for TCR sequencing were cryopreserved in liquid nitrogen and thawed later in a water bath at 37 degrees C. The sorted or isolated CD4+, CD8+ and CD8+ TEMRA cells had a purity of 90% or higher. Paper-wide results and their limitations: The number of individuals in the TCR sequencing and HLA analysis was recognized as being relatively small.

Note on this clonotype: Its antigen is not yet known. Within one base of it there is no much larger clone, and no base qualities were kept.

The TCR sequence derives from a human donor with multiple sclerosis. The sequenced sample was CD8+ T cells from PBMCs.

The CDR3 here reads CATSTGEDIPGELFF. DNA sequence: TGTGCCACGTCAACGGGGGAGGACATCCCCGGGGAGCTGTTTTTT. This chain joins TRBV27 to TRBJ2-2; the D segment could be TRBD2, given 6 matching bases. The CDR3, from cysteine to phenylalanine, totals 15 residues. The kept DNA is CDR3 alone, 45 bases in frame from the first base. V drops 10 bases and J drops 6 bases, leaving 21 bases in between. As encoded in the germline V gene (reference sequence), CDR1 is MNHEY while CDR2 is SMNVEV.